This TCR beta chain came from a study of immune cell composition in non-small cell lung cancer. CDR1 is GTSNPN, CDR2 SVGIG, per germline (reference sequence). The junction had 7 bases not matched to a gene; V was cut back by 2 bases and J by 6 bases. CDR3 length: 14 amino acids. Assay: immunoSEQ multiplex PCR; the TCRdb copy retains only in-frame clones and omits some. The sample carries 2,500 to 3,500 clones, roughly four fifths recorded once. The sequence was collected from a human donor with non-small cell lung cancer. This chain joins TRBV30 and TRBJ2-7; 10 bases map to TRBD2. Sequenced sample: lung tumor tissue. The CDR3 is CAWSRTVAGGEQYF. In DNA, the CDR3 is TGTGCCTGGAGTAGAACGGTAGCGGGAGGCGAGCAGTACTTC. Full variable domain (outside the CDR3, taken from reference TRBV30 and TRBJ2-7): SQTIHQWPATLVQPVGSPLSLECTVEGTSNPNLYWYRQAAGRGLQLLFYSVGIGQISSEVPQNLSASRPQDRQFILSSKKLLLSDSGFYLCAWSRTVAGGEQYFGPGTRLTVT.